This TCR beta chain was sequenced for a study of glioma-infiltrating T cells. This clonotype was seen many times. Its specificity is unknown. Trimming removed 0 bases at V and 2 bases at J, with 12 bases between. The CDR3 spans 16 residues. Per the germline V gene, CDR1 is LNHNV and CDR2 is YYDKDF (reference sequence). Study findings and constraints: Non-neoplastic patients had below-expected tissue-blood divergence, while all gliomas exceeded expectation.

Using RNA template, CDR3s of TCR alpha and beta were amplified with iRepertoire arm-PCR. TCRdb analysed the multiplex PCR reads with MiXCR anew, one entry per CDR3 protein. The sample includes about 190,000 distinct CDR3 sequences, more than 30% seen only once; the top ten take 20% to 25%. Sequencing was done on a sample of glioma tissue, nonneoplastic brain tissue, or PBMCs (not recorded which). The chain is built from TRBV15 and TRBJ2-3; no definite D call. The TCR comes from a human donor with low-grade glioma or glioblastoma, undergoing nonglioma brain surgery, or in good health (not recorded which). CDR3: CATSRDPSANTDTQYF. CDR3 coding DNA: TGTGCCACCAGCAGAGACCCAAGTGCGAACACAGATACGCAGTATTTT.